This TCR beta chain appears in the sequencing data of a study of T cells in Graves' hyperthyroidism and ophthalmopathy. The CDR3 totals 13 residues. Trimming left V 4 bases short and J 8 bases short, with 14 bases between. Germline V gene lookup returns CDR1 DFQATT and CDR2 SNEGSKA (reference sequence). This clonotype was counted ten times or more. The CDR3 regions of TCR beta were amplified from RNA transcripts. When the TCR CDR3 underwent first-round RT-PCR, the HTBI primer set was used. TCRdb redid the calling of the multiplex PCR reads with MiXCR, one entry per CDR3 protein. The sample records a few hundred thousand distinct CDR3 sequences, more than 45% being singletons. Across 18 months, stable Graves' hyperthyroidism was marked by no progression to ophthalmopathy.

The clonotype comes from a woman aged 18-35 years with Graves' hyperthyroidism. The chain combines TRBV20-1 with TRBJ1-4; possible D gene TRBD1, 5 bases. Sequenced input: peripheral blood or thyroid tissue (not recorded which). The CDR3 loop is CSAMGGRDEKLFF. In DNA form, the CDR3 reads TGCAGTGCTATGGGAGGGAGGGACGAAAAACTGTTTTTT.